Given below is one TCR beta chain in context. The data derive from a study of Ad26.COV2.S vaccination and SARS-CoV-2 variants. The overall study: In the study, Ad26.COV2.S was injected intramuscularly once, or twice 56 days apart.

Here immunoSEQ multiplex PCR was the method, and the copy in TCRdb shows in-frame clones only, minus some. The sample lists more than 300,000 clones; around four fifths were seen once. Between the trimmed V and J ends, which lost 0 bases and 11 bases, there was a span of 7 bases. The germline V gene has CDR1 DFQATT and CDR2 SNEGSKA (reference sequence). The length of the CDR3 is 10 residues. Indicated treatment: some 19 received Ad26.COV2.S at low or high dose, single or two shots; 5 received placebo; per-sample allocation not given. Sampling occurred on day 63 after the first vaccine or placebo injection.

The sequence was obtained from a person aged 18-65 years who received the Ad26.COV2.S COVID-19 vaccine or a placebo. Sequencing was performed on peripheral blood, taken in a trial of Ad26.COV2.S vaccine versus placebo. This chain connects TRBV20-1 to TRBJ1-1; D call uncertain. The CDR3 nucleotides are TGCAGTGCTAGAGATTCGACGGCTTTCTTT. It yields the protein CSARDSTAFF.